This T cell receptor beta chain was recovered during a study of OX40 agonist ivuxolimab in advanced cancers. Study at large: Patients received ivuxolimab, an intravenous treatment, every 2 weeks at 0.01 to 10 mg/kg. Those enrolled were 80% to 85% male, with a mean age of about 66 years and ages from about 20 to 90.

The V end lost 3 bases, the J end lost 3 bases, and 8 bases lay between the germline ends. Germline CDR1 reads LNHDA; CDR2 reads SQIVND (reference sequence). The CDR3 sequence is 13 residues long. Profiled with immunoSEQ multiplex PCR; TCRdb holds only in-frame clones, not every one. The sample shows approximately 15,000 clones, 80% to 95% of them seen only once. As concerns this clone: Its cognate antigen is unknown.

Study observations and caveats: Relative to CD4+ cells, CD8+ T cells on average had more expanded clones.

The rearrangement links TRBV19 to TRBJ1-1; D perhaps matches TRBD1 (5 bases). This specimen was CD4+ or CD8+ T cells sorted from blood, taken in a trial of the OX40 agonist ivuxolimab. This sequence was found in an adult with an advanced solid tumor such as melanoma, head and neck, liver or kidney cancer. The CDR3 reads CASSIGGYTEAFF. CDR3 nucleotides: TGTGCCAGTAGTATCGGGGGGTACACTGAAGCTTTCTTT.